This TCR beta chain was obtained from a study of cytomegalovirus exposure and HLA in healthy donors. Findings and limits, study-wide: In a later analysis, TCR association rates varied by HLA locus: DRB1 most, HLA-C fewest.

Details on this clone: Its target is unknown.

V shed 5 bases and J 8 bases; nucleotides not matched to a gene: 3. The CDR3 spans 13 residues. CDR1 is SEHNR and CDR2 is FQNEAQ in the germline V gene (reference sequence). Primers for the PCR totalled 60 Vbeta and 13 Jbeta. The assay was immunoSEQ multiplex PCR, and TCRdb's table has in-frame clones only and misses some. The repertoire holds around 110,000 clones, with 75% as singletons. Material: PBMCs. This clonotype was sampled from a woman aged 18 to 35 in good health and CMV-seronegative. The rearrangement joins TRBV7-9 to TRBJ1-6; 7 bases agree with TRBD1. The CDR3 spells CASSPGTDSPLHF. CDR3 nucleotide sequence: TGTGCCAGCAGCCCGGGGACAGATTCACCCCTCCACTTT.